This T cell receptor (beta chain) was profiled in a study of cytomegalovirus exposure and HLA in healthy donors. Background on the study: Earlier sequencing of 150 million to 200 million T cells yielded around 100 million unique TCR beta sequences. Study results and caveats: Later analysis revealed greater clonal expansion in HLA-associated TCR beta chains than in equally common others. Later analysis demonstrated an association between a missense DCLRE1C variant and TCR beta V- and J-gene trimming.

PCR used 60 Vbeta primers and 13 Jbeta primers. The assay was immunoSEQ multiplex PCR, and TCRdb's table has in-frame clones only and misses some. The sample contains tens of thousands of clones, around 67% of which appear only once. As for this clone: Its antigen is currently unknown.

This CDR3 comprises 14 residues. The sequenced sample was PBMCs. The chain carries TRBV12-2 and TRBJ2-5; TRBD2 is taken as the D call from the table, unchecked against the DNA. TRBV12-2 corresponds to a pseudogene. The sequence came from a human donor in good health. Here the CDR3 DNA reads TGTGCAAGTCGCTTTCAAGAGTCGGGAGAGACCCAGTACTTC. This encodes CASRFQESGETQYF.